This TCR beta chain was retrieved from a study of monozygotic twins with cystic fibrosis. Study information: Libraries were built from about 3 micrograms of fragmented DNA using 15 PCR cycles. General study findings and limits: Monozygotic CF twin pairs shared significantly more nucleotide-identical clonotypes than unrelated CF individuals did. Age, concordance and disease severity did not associate with shared CDR3 numbers. J usage was most co-twin-similar in 8 of 16 pairs, V in 13.

This clone has a handful of counts. Its target is unknown. Some clones are missing from TCRdb's copy, which holds only in-frame ones; the method was immunoSEQ multiplex PCR. The sample lists roughly 11,000 clones, approximately 85% occurring once. The CDR3 loop spans 15 amino acids. V lost 8 bases and J 0 bases, leaving 14 bases between the germline ends. Germline V gives CDR1 LNHDA, CDR2 SQIVND (reference sequence). This sequence originates from a man aged 18 to 35 with cystic fibrosis. J is TRBJ1-5 and V is TRBV19; a possible D gene is TRBD1 (5 bases). The sample comprised blood. This CDR3 is CASLPGGYSNQPQHF. The CDR3 nucleotides are TGTGCCAGTCTACCCGGGGGTTATAGCAATCAGCCCCAGCATTTT.